Listed here are 3 T cell receptor beta chains from one sample, sequenced in a study of T-cell memory formation after mild COVID-19. MiXCR, applied by TCRdb to the 5' RACE reads, yields one record per CDR3 protein. The repertoire holds roughly 35,000 distinct CDR3 sequences, with roughly 21% as singletons. Sample: PBMCs or a T cell subset sorted from them (not recorded which). The receptors shown here come from an adult who had mild COVID-19 (a few samples of this study predate the infection). Cell type and time point are not known.

About this clonotype: This could be a read error, since a much larger clone is one nucleotide away. The V gene is TRBV18, the J gene TRBJ1-5; D gene unclear. The CDR3 extends over 14 amino acids. Germline lookup yields CDR1 KGHSH and CDR2 LQKENI. Trimming shortened V by 2 bases and J by 4 bases, and 9 bases separated the two germline ends. The CDR3 is CASSPGPVNQPQHF. In DNA form, the CDR3 reads TGTGCCAGCTCACCAGGGCCAGTGAATCAGCCCCAGCATTTT. Looking up the rest from reference TRBV18 and TRBJ1-5 gives the full variable domain: NAGVMQNPRHLVRRRGQEARLRCSPMKGHSHVYWYRQLPEEGLKFMVYLQKENIIDESGMPKERFSAEFPKEGPSILRIQQVVRGDSAAYFCASSPGPVNQPQHFGDGTRLSIL.

This chain joins TRBV9 and TRBJ1-1, with a weak D call TRBD1 (5 bases). This CDR3 is built from 14 residues. Trimming shortened V by 2 bases and J by 1 base, and 9 bases separated the two germline ends. Germline assignment: CDR1 SGDLS and CDR2 YYNGEE. The CDR3 region is CASSVTAANTEAFF. As DNA, the CDR3 is TGTGCCAGCAGCGTGACAGCCGCGAACACTGAAGCTTTCTTT.

In its sample, this clonotype was seen many times. The chain joins TRBV20-1 to TRBJ1-2; 8 positions match TRBD1. Germline V gene data show CDR1 as DFQATT and CDR2 as SNEGSKA (reference sequence). CDR3 length: 12 residues. The V gene end was trimmed by 5 bases and the J gene end by 3 bases; junction bases not matched to a gene: 2. CDR3 residues: CSASTGDYGYTF. The CDR3 DNA reads as TGCAGTGCTTCGACAGGGGACTATGGCTACACCTTC.